These T cell receptor beta chains were read from a single sample in a study of shared clonotypes between healthy human individuals. Method: immunoSEQ multiplex PCR; TCRdb's copy keeps in-frame clones and lacks some. The data show some 500,000 clones, roughly 95% seen once. Sequencing was performed on naive CD4+ T cells sorted from blood. These receptors originate from a woman in her thirties in good health. Each CDR3 is given with its conserved first and last residue. Clone size is shown for a subset of rows, as once, few, many or a class of expanded clone.

V: TRBV19
size: .
J: TRBJ1-1
CDR3: CASRTLGTGRNTEAFF

V: TRBV16
size: .
J: TRBJ2-7
CDR3: CASSQTTTGSLF

V: TRBV28
size: .
J: TRBJ1-5
CDR3: CATLRGSSNQPQHF

V: TRBV10-3
size: .
J: TRBJ1-2
CDR3: CAISWDSSYGYTF

V: TRBV11-2
size: .
J: TRBJ2-3
CDR3: CASSYGEDTQYF

V: TRBV6-5
size: once
J: TRBJ1-1
CDR3: CASSYSTGALNTEAFF

V: TRBV7-9
size: .
J: TRBJ1-2
CDR3: CASSLVTRGRYGYTF

V: TRBV9
size: .
J: TRBJ1-2
CDR3: CASSPETGTRLYGYTF

V: TRBV5-1
size: .
J: TRBJ2-5
CDR3: CASSLFTGGQETQYF

V: TRBV19
size: .
J: TRBJ2-1
CDR3: CASRGLAGTGDEQFF

V: TRBV11-3
size: .
J: TRBJ2-3
CDR3: CASSSFRGGLGDTQYF

V: TRBV28
size: .
J: TRBJ2-7
CDR3: CASRGQGSSYEQYF

V: TRBV2
size: .
J: TRBJ2-2
CDR3: CASSPEQGYTGELFF

V: TRBV18
size: .
J: TRBJ2-1
CDR3: CASSPPGSGYNEQFF

V: TRBV27
size: .
J: TRBJ2-1
CDR3: CASIPDISGRSYNEQFF

V: TRBV28
size: .
J: TRBJ2-7
CDR3: CASSPRDRDSYEQYF

V: TRBV7-3
size: .
J: TRBJ2-1
CDR3: CASSLLGLAGDQFF

V: TRBV5-1
size: .
J: TRBJ1-4
CDR3: CASSLSQTNEKLFF

V: TRBV10-3
size: .
J: TRBJ2-7
CDR3: CAISERGQSSYEQYF

V: TRBV6-5
size: .
J: TRBJ1-5
CDR3: CASSYQGRQPQHF

V: TRBV6-6
size: once
J: TRBJ2-7
CDR3: CASSYAGLERWQYF

V: TRBV19
size: .
J: TRBJ1-1
CDR3: CASSRGASVAFF

V: TRBV19
size: once
J: .
CDR3: CASRGQGVGEQYF

V: TRBV28
size: .
J: TRBJ2-7
CDR3: CASSTILGHYEQYF

V: TRBV28
size: .
J: TRBJ1-5
CDR3: CASSWGGQPNQPQHF

V: TRBV2
size: .
J: TRBJ2-7
CDR3: CASSDGYEQYF

V: TRBV5-4
size: .
J: TRBJ1-5
CDR3: CASSLAGGQPQHF

V: TRBV11-2
size: .
J: TRBJ2-7
CDR3: CASSLDQASGRDEQYF

V: TRBV19
size: .
J: TRBJ2-1
CDR3: CASSIQRGYNEQFF

V: TRBV5-1
size: .
J: TRBJ2-5
CDR3: CASSPGGVSGETQYF

V: TRBV6-5
size: .
J: TRBJ2-7
CDR3: CASSTQSGTSYEQYF

V: TRBV6-1
size: .
J: TRBJ2-2
CDR3: CASRADRAAGELFF

V: TRBV14
size: .
J: TRBJ2-7
CDR3: CASSQAGTGGAQYF

V: TRBV4-1
size: .
J: TRBJ2-3
CDR3: CASSQSGLAGDTQYF

V: TRBV7-9
size: .
J: TRBJ2-5
CDR3: CASRLLRQSQTQETQYF

V: TRBV28
size: .
J: TRBJ1-2
CDR3: CASRSGGPNYGYTF

V: TRBV5-1
size: .
J: TRBJ2-5
CDR3: CASSFGTSSETQYF

V: TRBV10-1
size: few
J: TRBJ2-5
CDR3: CASSAHEQETQYF

V: TRBV6-1
size: .
J: TRBJ1-4
CDR3: CASSEQGINEKLFF

V: TRBV4-2
size: .
J: TRBJ2-7
CDR3: CASSPIGRRGDEQYF

V: TRBV2
size: .
J: TRBJ1-3
CDR3: CASSVDWNSGNTIYF

V: TRBV29-1
size: once
J: TRBJ1-4
CDR3: CSAGQRGNEKLFF

V: TRBV4-1
size: once
J: TRBJ2-5
CDR3: CASSQGGLAGVGETQYF

V: TRBV28
size: .
J: TRBJ2-7
CDR3: CASSLRDYEQYF

V: TRBV30
size: .
J: TRBJ1-1
CDR3: CAWRIQGGAEAFF

V: TRBV7-7
size: .
J: TRBJ2-7
CDR3: CASSLTFKDEQYF

V: TRBV18
size: .
J: TRBJ2-1
CDR3: CASSPAGQVYNEQFF

V: TRBV19
size: .
J: TRBJ1-5
CDR3: CASSWSGQSNQPQHF